These T cell receptor beta chains were read from a single sample in a study of T cell repertoires in ileal Crohn's disease. Some clones are missing from TCRdb's copy, which holds only in-frame ones; the method was immunoSEQ multiplex PCR. The sample has some 14,000 clones; nearly 90% are singletons. The sequencing sample was made of ileal tissue. The receptor source for this set is an adult with Crohn's disease. Both conserved end residues are part of each CDR3. D genes are given only for firm matches. Clone size appears in some rows only: once, few, many, or a class for an expanded clone.

J gene: TRBJ2-5; V gene: TRBV9; clone size: .; CDR3 length: 14; D gene: .; CDR3 protein: CASSGDRLQETQYF; CDR3 DNA: TGTGCCAGCAGCGGAGACAGACTCCAAGAGACCCAGTACTTC
J gene: TRBJ2-1; V gene: TRBV29-1; clone size: .; CDR3 length: 13; D gene: TRBD2; CDR3 protein: CSPGTSGSNEQFF; CDR3 DNA: TGCAGCCCTGGGACTAGCGGGAGCAATGAGCAGTTCTTC
J gene: TRBJ2-2; V gene: TRBV7-3; clone size: .; CDR3 length: 18; D gene: TRBD2; CDR3 protein: CASSLTIGLAVNTGELFF; CDR3 DNA: TGTGCCAGCAGCTTAACGATAGGACTAGCCGTCAACACCGGGGAGCTGTTTTTT
J gene: TRBJ2-2; V gene: TRBV5-1; clone size: .; CDR3 length: 15; D gene: .; CDR3 protein: CASRSWAKDTGELFF; CDR3 DNA: TGCGCCAGCAGATCATGGGCTAAAGACACCGGGGAGCTGTTTTTT
J gene: TRBJ1-1; V gene: TRBV7-7; clone size: once; CDR3 length: 13; D gene: .; CDR3 protein: CASSYSHGTEAFF; CDR3 DNA: TGTGCTAGCAGCTACAGCCACGGAACTGAAGCTTTCTTT
J gene: TRBJ2-1; V gene: TRBV11-2; clone size: few; CDR3 length: 14; D gene: .; CDR3 protein: CASSLGAGLNEQFF; CDR3 DNA: TGTGCCAGCAGCTTAGGGGCGGGTTTGAATGAGCAGTTCTTC
J gene: TRBJ1-2; V gene: TRBV4-1; clone size: .; CDR3 length: 13; D gene: .; CDR3 protein: CASSQVKEYGYTF; CDR3 DNA: TGCGCCAGCAGCCAAGTAAAGGAGTATGGCTACACCTTC
J gene: TRBJ2-5; V gene: TRBV11-2; clone size: .; CDR3 length: 14; D gene: .; CDR3 protein: CASSLANRVGEQYF; CDR3 DNA: TGTGCCAGCAGCTTAGCTAACAGGGTTGGGGAGCAGTACTTC
J gene: TRBJ2-3; V gene: TRBV4-1; clone size: .; CDR3 length: 14; D gene: .; CDR3 protein: CASSQDTNTDTQYF; CDR3 DNA: TGCGCCAGCAGCCAAGATACTAACACAGATACGCAGTATTTT
J gene: TRBJ2-2; V gene: TRBV28; clone size: .; CDR3 length: 19; D gene: TRBD2; CDR3 protein: CASSPVGLAGGQNTGELFF; CDR3 DNA: TGTGCCAGCAGTCCCGTGGGACTAGCGGGAGGCCAAAACACCGGGGAGCTGTTTTTT
J gene: TRBJ1-1; V gene: TRBV7-2; clone size: .; CDR3 length: 14; D gene: .; CDR3 protein: CASSLVSGNTEAFF; CDR3 DNA: TGTGCCAGCAGCTTAGTGTCCGGGAACACTGAAGCTTTCTTT
J gene: TRBJ1-5; V gene: TRBV28; clone size: .; CDR3 length: 11; D gene: .; CDR3 protein: CASSSFQPQHF; CDR3 DNA: TGTGCCAGCAGTTCTTTTCAGCCCCAGCATTTT
J gene: TRBJ2-1; V gene: TRBV4-3; clone size: .; CDR3 length: 16; D gene: TRBD1; CDR3 protein: CASSQDLGQGAYEQFF; CDR3 DNA: TGCGCCAGCAGCCAAGATCTGGGACAGGGTGCATATGAGCAGTTCTTC
J gene: TRBJ1-1; V gene: TRBV7-2; clone size: .; CDR3 length: 14; D gene: .; CDR3 protein: CASSTSTGNTEAFF; CDR3 DNA: TGTGCCAGCAGCACCTCGACAGGGAACACTGAAGCTTTCTTT
J gene: TRBJ2-6; V gene: TRBV6-5; clone size: .; CDR3 length: 16; D gene: .; CDR3 protein: CASSSTGGSGANVLTF; CDR3 DNA: TGTGCCAGCAGTTCGACAGGTGGCTCTGGGGCCAACGTCCTGACTTTC
J gene: TRBJ2-1; V gene: TRBV19; clone size: once; CDR3 length: 15; D gene: TRBD1; CDR3 protein: CASADRGSSYNEQFF; CDR3 DNA: TGTGCCAGTGCCGACAGGGGGAGCTCCTACAATGAGCAGTTCTTC
J gene: TRBJ2-3; V gene: TRBV6-5; clone size: .; CDR3 length: 16; D gene: .; CDR3 protein: CASSYSPGPGTDTQYF; CDR3 DNA: TGTGCCAGCAGTTACTCTCCAGGGCCCGGCACAGATACGCAGTATTTT
J gene: TRBJ2-3; V gene: TRBV5-4; clone size: .; CDR3 length: 15; D gene: TRBD1; CDR3 protein: CASSNVTGYTDTQYF; CDR3 DNA: TGTGCCAGCAGCAACGTGACAGGGTACACAGATACGCAGTATTTT